These 20 T cell receptor beta chains were all obtained from the same sample, sequenced in a study of identical twins. Via MiXCR, TCRdb re-called the 5' RACE reads, giving one row per CDR3 protein. The sample shows some 900,000 distinct CDR3 sequences, 10% to 15% of them seen only once. These same data were also listed under a study on yellow fever vaccine responses in identical twins.

Sequencing was done on a sample of PBMCs. These receptor sequences come from a woman aged 18 to 35 in good health.

V and J are TRBV15 and TRBJ1-1; maybe TRBD1 (6 bases). Germline loops: CDR1 LNHNV, CDR2 YYDKDF (reference sequence). Trimming stripped 0 bases from V and 11 bases from J, with 13 bases between. This CDR3 is 13 amino acids long. CDR3 residues: CATSREGGEGAFF. As DNA, the CDR3 is TGTGCCACCAGCAGAGAAGGGGGGGAGGGGGCTTTCTTT. Supplemented by reference TRBV15 and TRBJ1-1, the full variable domain reads DAMVIQNPRYQVTQFGKPVTLSCSQTLNHNVMYWYQQKSSQAPKLLFHYYDKDFNNEADTPDNFQSRRPNTSFCFLDIRSPGLGDTAMYLCATSREGGEGAFFGQGTRLTVV.

This sequence joins TRBV7-3 and TRBJ2-3, with D perhaps matching TRBD2 (6 bases). CDR1 is SGHTA and CDR2 is FQGTGA in the germline V gene. Trimming pared 3 bases from V and 4 bases from J, leaving 14 bases between. The CDR3 is 15 amino acids. The CDR3 DNA reads TGTGCCAGCAGCTTTCTCGGGGGTTCCGCAGATACGCAGTATTTT. Its translation: CASSFLGGSADTQYF.

This clonotype was counted ten times or more. This chain connects TRBV5-1 to TRBJ1-1; 7 bases line up with TRBD1. J was trimmed by 1 base and V by 4 bases; bases with no gene match: 7. Germline-derived CDR1 and CDR2 are SGHRS and YFSETQ. The CDR3 sequence is 15 residues long. CDR3 sequence (DNA): TGCGCCAGCAGCGCGGGACAGATGGGGAACACTGAAGCTTTCTTT. The encoded protein is CASSAGQMGNTEAFF.

The rearrangement links TRBV15 to TRBJ2-3; 10 bases map to TRBD2. Per germline, CDR1 LNHNV and CDR2 YYDKDF (reference sequence). This CDR3 comprises 15 residues. V lost 5 bases and J lost 4; bases outside the gene matches: 6. The CDR3 is CATSSKREGADTQYF. CDR3 bases: TGTGCCACCAGCTCCAAGCGGGAGGGTGCAGATACGCAGTATTTT.

The chain has TRBV19 and TRBJ2-5; 7 nucleotides match TRBD1. The germline gives CDR1 LNHDA, CDR2 SQIVND (reference sequence). Trimming took 4 bases from V and 1 from J; bases not matched to a gene: 6. The CDR3 is 15 residues long. The CDR3 DNA reads as TGTGCCAGTAGTACGTACGGGGACAGCCAAGAGACCCAGTACTTC. Translated: CASSTYGDSQETQYF.

The V and J genes are TRBV28 and TRBJ2-7; 7 bases fit TRBD1. This CDR3 region has 15 residues. V lost 4 bases to trimming and J lost 0 bases; unmatched junction nucleotides: 6. Germline CDR1 reads MDHEN; CDR2 reads SYDVKM. CDR3 amino acids: CASSSPGTVSYEQYF. DNA for the CDR3: TGTGCCAGCAGTTCCCCCGGGACAGTCTCCTACGAGCAGTACTTC.

The chain uses TRBV6-5 and TRBJ2-3, with D tentatively TRBD2 (5 bases). Trimming left V 0 bases short and J 7 bases short, with 14 bases between. The length of the CDR3 is 15 residues. Germline CDR1 reads MNHEY; CDR2 reads SVGAGI. CDR3 sequence (DNA): TGTGCCAGCAGTTACTCGAGCGGCAGGAGGAATACGCAGTATTTT. This encodes CASSYSSGRRNTQYF.

Many counts were recorded for this clonotype. CDR3 DNA: TGCAGTGCTTTAGCGGGAGTAGCTTACAATGAGCAGTTCTTC. This translates into CSALAGVAYNEQFF. J is TRBJ2-1 and V is TRBV20-1, with 9 bases identical to TRBD2. The CDR3 length is 14 residues. J lost 4 bases, V lost 5 bases, and 6 bases had no gene match. Germline loops: CDR1 DFQATT, CDR2 SNEGSKA (reference sequence).

There are a few counts of this clonotype. The genes are TRBV24-1 and TRBJ1-2; a possible D gene is TRBD1 (6 bases). CDR3 length: 14 residues. The V and J ends lost 5 bases and 8 bases respectively, with 17 bases between them. Germline-derived CDR1 and CDR2 are KGHDR and SFDVKD. The DNA of the CDR3 is TGTGCCACCAGTGCCAGGGCCGGGACAAACGGCTACACCTTC. The encoded protein is CATSARAGTNGYTF.

This clonotype was detected many times. V is TRBV11-2 and J is TRBJ1-2, with D hard to call. Germline lookup yields CDR1 SGHAT and CDR2 FQNNGV. The CDR3 extends over 13 amino acids. V lost 4 bases and J 8 bases, leaving 14 bases between the germline ends. CDR3 sequence reads: CASSSPALQGYTF. The CDR3 DNA reads TGTGCCAGCAGCTCCCCGGCGTTACAGGGCTACACCTTC.

This clonotype showed up just a few times. V is TRBV10-3 and J is TRBJ2-1; 13 nucleotides line up with TRBD2. Germline V lookup: CDR1 ENHRY, CDR2 SYGVKD. The J segment lost 4 bases and the V segment lost 5 bases, leaving 2 bases of the junction unmatched. This CDR3 has 15 amino acids. The CDR3 sequence: CAISPGLAGYNEQFF. DNA for the CDR3: TGTGCCATCAGTCCGGGACTAGCGGGGTACAATGAGCAGTTCTTC.

The chain recombines TRBV7-2 with TRBJ2-1; 11 positions agree with TRBD1. The CDR3 consists of 15 residues. Germline V gene data show CDR1 as SGHTA and CDR2 as FQGNSA. V lost 4 bases, J lost 5 bases, and 4 bases stayed unmatched. The CDR3: CASSSGQGAHNEQFF. The CDR3 DNA reads as TGTGCCAGCAGCTCAGGACAGGGGGCCCACAATGAGCAGTTCTTC. Supplemented by reference TRBV7-2 and TRBJ2-1, the full variable domain reads GAGVSQSPSNKVTEKGKDVELRCDPISGHTALYWYRQSLGQGLEFLIYFQGNSAPDKSGLPSDRFSAERTGGSVSTLTIQRTQQEDSAVYLCASSSGQGAHNEQFFGPGTRLTVL.

This clonotype occurred many times. The chain employs TRBV3-1 and TRBJ2-2; 10 nucleotides align to TRBD2. The CDR3 has 15 residues. CDR1 and CDR2 (germline): LGHDT, YNNKEL (reference sequence). V trimming: 0 bases; J trimming: 13 bases; junction bases outside the gene matches: 8. CDR3 residues: CASSQDPAGGRLLFF. The CDR3 DNA follows: TGTGCCAGCAGCCAAGATCCAGCGGGGGGGCGGTTGCTGTTTTTT.

This clonotype was detected only a few times. J is TRBJ2-7 and V is TRBV3-1; the D gene is possibly TRBD2 (5 bases). The V end was cut by 2 bases, the J end by 5 bases, with 10 bases between. This CDR3 has 13 residues. The germline gives CDR1 LGHDT, CDR2 YNNKEL (reference sequence). The CDR3 here is CASSQNPGNEQYV. The DNA of the CDR3 is TGTGCCAGCAGCCAAAACCCGGGAAACGAGCAGTACGTC.

In this sample, this clonotype turned up a few times. Here the CDR3 reads CSASWGSGGELFF. For the CDR3, the DNA is TGCAGTGCTAGTTGGGGTAGCGGCGGGGAGCTGTTTTTT. This chain connects TRBV20-1 to TRBJ2-2; a possible D gene is TRBD2 (6 bases). This CDR3 has 13 amino acids. V shed 3 bases and J shed 7 bases, with 12 bases lying between them. CDR1 is DFQATT, CDR2 SNEGSKA, per germline (reference sequence).

This clonotype was seen a handful of times. This chain links TRBV5-1 with TRBJ2-1; 7 bases are a match to TRBD1. J gave up 8 bases and V 0 bases, and 8 bases lay outside the gene matches. CDR1 SGHRS and CDR2 YFSETQ come from the germline V gene. This CDR3 spans 15 amino acids. DNA for the CDR3: TGCGCCAGCAGCTTGGACAGGGGCCCTGGGGATGAGCAGTTCTTC. Translated: CASSLDRGPGDEQFF.

The gene calls are TRBV21-1 and TRBJ2-2; TRBD2 was called by the table and not checked on the DNA. TRBV21-1 is designated a pseudogene. This CDR3 region has 16 residues. The CDR3 DNA follows: TGTGCCAGCAGACCTCCGGTGGCTAGAATCACCGGGGAGCTGTTTTTT. Translation: CASRPPVARITGELFF.

This clonotype was seen only a few times. The rearrangement uses TRBV6-1 and TRBJ2-3; 11 bases match TRBD2. The junction had 6 bases not matched to a gene; V was cut back by 6 bases and J by 1 base. The germline V gene has CDR1 MNHNS and CDR2 SASEGT. CDR3 size: 16 residues. The CDR3 DNA is TGTGCCAGCAGCTCCGCACTAGCGGGGGGCACAGATACGCAGTATTTT. Encoded protein: CASSSALAGGTDTQYF.

V is TRBV24-1 and J is TRBJ1-1; D call uncertain. Germline V gene lookup returns CDR1 KGHDR and CDR2 SFDVKD. V was clipped by 7 bases and J by 0 bases, with 8 bases between them. The CDR3 has 13 amino acids. CDR3 DNA sequence: TGTGCCACCAGGGACGGGTTGAACACTGAAGCTTTCTTT. It translates to CATRDGLNTEAFF.

The J gene is TRBJ2-7, the V gene TRBV20-1; 10 nucleotides align to TRBD2. CDR3 length: 14 residues. CDR1 is DFQATT, CDR2 SNEGSKA, per germline (reference sequence). Trimming took 5 bases from V and 5 from J; bases not matched to a gene: 9. Here the CDR3 reads CSAGGGLAGDEQYF. The CDR3 bases are TGCAGTGCTGGGGGCGGGCTAGCGGGAGACGAGCAGTACTTC.